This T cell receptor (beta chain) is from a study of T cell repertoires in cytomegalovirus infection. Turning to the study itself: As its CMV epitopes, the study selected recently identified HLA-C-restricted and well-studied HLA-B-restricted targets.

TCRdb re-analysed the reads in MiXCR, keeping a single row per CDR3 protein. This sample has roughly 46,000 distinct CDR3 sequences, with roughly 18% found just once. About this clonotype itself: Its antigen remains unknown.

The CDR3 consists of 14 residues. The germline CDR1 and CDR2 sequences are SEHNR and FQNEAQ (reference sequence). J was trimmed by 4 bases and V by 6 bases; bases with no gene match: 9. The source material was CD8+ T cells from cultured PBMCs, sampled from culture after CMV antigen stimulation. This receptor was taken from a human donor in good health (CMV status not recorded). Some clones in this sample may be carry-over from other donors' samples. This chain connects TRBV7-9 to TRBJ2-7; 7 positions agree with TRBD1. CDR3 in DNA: TGTGCCAGCAGTTCGATAGACAGGGTTTACGAGCAGTACTTC. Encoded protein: CASSSIDRVYEQYF.